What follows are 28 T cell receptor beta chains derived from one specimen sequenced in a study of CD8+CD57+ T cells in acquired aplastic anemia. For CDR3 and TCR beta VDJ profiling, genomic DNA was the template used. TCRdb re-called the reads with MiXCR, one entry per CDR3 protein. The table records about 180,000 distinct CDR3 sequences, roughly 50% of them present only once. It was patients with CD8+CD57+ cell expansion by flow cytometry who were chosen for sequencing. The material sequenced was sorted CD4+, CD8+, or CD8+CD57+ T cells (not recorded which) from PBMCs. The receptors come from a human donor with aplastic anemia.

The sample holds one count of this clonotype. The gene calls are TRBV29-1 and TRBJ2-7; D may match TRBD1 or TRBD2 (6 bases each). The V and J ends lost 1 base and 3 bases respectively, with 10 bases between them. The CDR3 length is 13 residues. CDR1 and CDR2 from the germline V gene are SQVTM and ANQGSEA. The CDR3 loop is CSVEGGGGYEQYF. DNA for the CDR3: TGCAGCGTTGAAGGTGGAGGGGGCTACGAGCAGTACTTC.

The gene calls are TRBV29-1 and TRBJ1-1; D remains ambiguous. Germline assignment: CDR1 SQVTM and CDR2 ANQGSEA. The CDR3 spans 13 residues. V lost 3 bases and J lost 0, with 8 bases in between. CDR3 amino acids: CSVEPMMNTEAFF. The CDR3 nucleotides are TGCAGCGTTGAGCCGATGATGAACACTGAAGCTTTCTTT.

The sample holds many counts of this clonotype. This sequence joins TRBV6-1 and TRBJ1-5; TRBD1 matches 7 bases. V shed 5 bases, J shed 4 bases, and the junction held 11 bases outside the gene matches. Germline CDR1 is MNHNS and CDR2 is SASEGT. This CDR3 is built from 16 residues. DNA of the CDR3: TGTGCCAGCAGTCCCACTCGACAGGGAGGAAATCAGCCCCAGCATTTT. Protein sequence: CASSPTRQGGNQPQHF.

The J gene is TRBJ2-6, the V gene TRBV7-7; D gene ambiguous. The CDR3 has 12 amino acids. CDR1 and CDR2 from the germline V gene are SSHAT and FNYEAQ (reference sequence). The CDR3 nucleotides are TGTGCAATAGGTCTGGGGGCCAACGTCCTGACTTTC. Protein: CAIGLGANVLTF.

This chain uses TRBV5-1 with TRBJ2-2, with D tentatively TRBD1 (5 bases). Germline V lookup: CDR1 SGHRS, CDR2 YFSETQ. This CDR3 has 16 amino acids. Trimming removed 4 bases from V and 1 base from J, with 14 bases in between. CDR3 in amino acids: CASSPRTTENTGELFF. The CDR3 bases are TGCGCCAGCAGCCCACGAACGACAGAGAACACCGGGGAGCTGTTTTTT.

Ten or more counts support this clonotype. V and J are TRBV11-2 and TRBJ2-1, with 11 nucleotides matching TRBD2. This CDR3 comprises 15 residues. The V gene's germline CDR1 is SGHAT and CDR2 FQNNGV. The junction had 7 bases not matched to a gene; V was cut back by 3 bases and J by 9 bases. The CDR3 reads CASSLGLAEGTEQFF. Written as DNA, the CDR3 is TGTGCCAGCAGCTTGGGACTAGCGGAAGGAACTGAGCAGTTCTTC.

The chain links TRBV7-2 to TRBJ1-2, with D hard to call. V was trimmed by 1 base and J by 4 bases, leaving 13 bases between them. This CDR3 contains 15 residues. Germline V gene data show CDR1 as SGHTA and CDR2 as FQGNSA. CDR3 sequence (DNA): TGTGCCAGCAGCTTAGGACTAGGGCGAAGCTATGGCTACACCTTC. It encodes CASSLGLGRSYGYTF.

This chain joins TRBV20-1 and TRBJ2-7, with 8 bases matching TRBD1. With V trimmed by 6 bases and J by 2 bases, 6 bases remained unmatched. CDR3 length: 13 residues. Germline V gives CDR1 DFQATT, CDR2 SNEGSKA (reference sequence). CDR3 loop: CSATDRVTYEQYF. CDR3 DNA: TGCAGTGCAACGGACAGGGTAACCTACGAGCAGTACTTC.

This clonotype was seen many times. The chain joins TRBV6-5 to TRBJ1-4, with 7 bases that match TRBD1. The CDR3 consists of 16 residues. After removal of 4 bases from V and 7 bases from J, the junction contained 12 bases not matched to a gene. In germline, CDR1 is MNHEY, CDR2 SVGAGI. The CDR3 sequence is CASSSSRTGDREKLFF. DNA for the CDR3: TGTGCCAGCAGTTCTTCCCGGACAGGAGATCGTGAAAAACTGTTTTTT.

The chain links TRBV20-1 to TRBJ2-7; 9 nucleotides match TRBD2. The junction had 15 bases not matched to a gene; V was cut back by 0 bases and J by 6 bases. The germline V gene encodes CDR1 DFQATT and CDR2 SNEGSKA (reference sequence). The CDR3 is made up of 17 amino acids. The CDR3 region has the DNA TGCAGTGCTAGAGATCTCGAGAATAGCGGGAGCCCTCTCGAGCAGTACTTC. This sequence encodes CSARDLENSGSPLEQYF.

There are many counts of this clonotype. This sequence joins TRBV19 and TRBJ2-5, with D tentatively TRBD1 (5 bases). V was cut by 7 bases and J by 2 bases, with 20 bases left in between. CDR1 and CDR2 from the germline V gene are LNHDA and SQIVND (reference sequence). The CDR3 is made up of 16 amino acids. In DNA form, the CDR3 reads TGTGCCAGTAAGAAGTTAGGCTCCAGGGATCAAGAGACCCAGTACTTC. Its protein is CASKKLGSRDQETQYF.

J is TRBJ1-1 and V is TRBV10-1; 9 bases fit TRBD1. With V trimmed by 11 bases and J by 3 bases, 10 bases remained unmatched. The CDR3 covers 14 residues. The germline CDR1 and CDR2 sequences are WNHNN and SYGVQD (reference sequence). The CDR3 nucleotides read TGCGCCTTCGTAATTTGGACAGGGGACACTGAAGCTTTCTTT. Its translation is CAFVIWTGDTEAFF.

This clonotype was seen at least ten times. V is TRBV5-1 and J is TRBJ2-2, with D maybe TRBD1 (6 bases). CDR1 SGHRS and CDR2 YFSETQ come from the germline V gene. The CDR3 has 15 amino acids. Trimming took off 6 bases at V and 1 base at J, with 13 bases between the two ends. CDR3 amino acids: CASMSGTLNTGELFF. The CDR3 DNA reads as TGCGCCAGCATGTCGGGGACACTGAACACCGGGGAGCTGTTTTTT.

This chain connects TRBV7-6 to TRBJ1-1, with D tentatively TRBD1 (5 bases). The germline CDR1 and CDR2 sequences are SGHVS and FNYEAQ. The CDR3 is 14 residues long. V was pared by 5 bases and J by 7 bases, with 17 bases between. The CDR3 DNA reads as TGTGCCAGCAGCGTCAATACGGGGGGGGTTGAAGCTTTCTTT. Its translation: CASSVNTGGVEAFF.

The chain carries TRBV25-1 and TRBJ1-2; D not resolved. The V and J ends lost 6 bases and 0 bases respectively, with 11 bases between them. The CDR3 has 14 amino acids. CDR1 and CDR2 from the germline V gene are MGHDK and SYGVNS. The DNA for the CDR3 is TGTGCCAGCAGAGATCCGGGGACTAACTATGGCTACACCTTC. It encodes CASRDPGTNYGYTF.

The CDR3 coding sequence is TGCGCCAGCAGCTTGAGGGGACTAGCGGGGCGGGAGACCCAGTACTTC. Translating gives CASSLRGLAGRETQYF. The chain couples TRBV5-1 to TRBJ2-5; 13 bases line up with TRBD2. Germline assignment: CDR1 SGHRS and CDR2 YFSETQ. The trim removed 1 base at V and 5 bases at J, leaving 5 bases unmatched. The CDR3 spans 16 residues.

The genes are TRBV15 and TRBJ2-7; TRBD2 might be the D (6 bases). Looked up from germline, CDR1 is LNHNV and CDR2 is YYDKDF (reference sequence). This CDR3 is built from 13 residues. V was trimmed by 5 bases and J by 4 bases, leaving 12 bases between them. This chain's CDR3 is CATSPRGPYEQYF. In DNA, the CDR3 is TGTGCCACCAGCCCGCGGGGCCCATACGAGCAGTACTTC.

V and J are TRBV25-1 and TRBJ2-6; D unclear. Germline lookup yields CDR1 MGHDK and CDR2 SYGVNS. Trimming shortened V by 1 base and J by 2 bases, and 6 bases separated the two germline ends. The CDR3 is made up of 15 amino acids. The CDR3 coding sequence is TGTGCCAGCAGTGAATGGGGTACTGGGGCCAACGTCCTGACTTTC. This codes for CASSEWGTGANVLTF.

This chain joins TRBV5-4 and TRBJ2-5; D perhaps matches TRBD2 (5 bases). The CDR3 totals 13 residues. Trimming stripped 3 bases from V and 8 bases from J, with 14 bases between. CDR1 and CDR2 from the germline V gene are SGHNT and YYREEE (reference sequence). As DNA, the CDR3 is TGTGCCAGCAGCTCCGACGAGGGCGGAACCCAGTACTTC. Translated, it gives CASSSDEGGTQYF.

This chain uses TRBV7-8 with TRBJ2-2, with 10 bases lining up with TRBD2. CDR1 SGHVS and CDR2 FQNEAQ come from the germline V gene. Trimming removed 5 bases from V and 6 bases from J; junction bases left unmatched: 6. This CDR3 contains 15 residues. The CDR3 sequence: CASSPAGTSAGELFF. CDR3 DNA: TGTGCCAGCAGCCCGGCCGGGACTAGCGCCGGGGAGCTGTTTTTT.

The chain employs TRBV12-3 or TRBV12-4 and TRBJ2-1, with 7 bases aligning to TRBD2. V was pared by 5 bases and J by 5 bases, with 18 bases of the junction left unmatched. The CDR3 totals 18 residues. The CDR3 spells CASSPPGEGLWGNNEQFF. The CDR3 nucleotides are TGTGCCAGCAGTCCCCCCGGGGAGGGATTGTGGGGCAACAATGAGCAGTTCTTC.

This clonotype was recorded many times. The CDR3 region has the DNA TGCGCCAGCAGCTCCGACAGGGATAACACTGAAGCTTTCTTT. Protein sequence: CASSSDRDNTEAFF. The chain links TRBV5-1 to TRBJ1-1; 7 nucleotides match TRBD1. V gave up 3 bases and J gave up 2 bases; unmatched junction bases: 4. This CDR3 comprises 14 residues. Germline CDR1 reads SGHRS; CDR2 reads YFSETQ.

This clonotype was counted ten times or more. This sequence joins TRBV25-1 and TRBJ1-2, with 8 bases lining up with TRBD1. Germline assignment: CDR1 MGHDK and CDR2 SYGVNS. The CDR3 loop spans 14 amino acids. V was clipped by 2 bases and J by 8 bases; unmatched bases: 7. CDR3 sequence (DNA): TGTGCCAGCAGTGAACAGGACAGGGTGGGGGGCTACACCTTC. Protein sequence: CASSEQDRVGGYTF.

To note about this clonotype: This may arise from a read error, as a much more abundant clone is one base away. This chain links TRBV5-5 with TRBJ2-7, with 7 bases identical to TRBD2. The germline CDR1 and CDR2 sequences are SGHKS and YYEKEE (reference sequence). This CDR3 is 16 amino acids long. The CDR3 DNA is TGTGCCAGCAACCTCCGTTGGGACTACAGCTCCTGCGAGCAGTACTTC. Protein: CASNLRWDYSSCEQYF.

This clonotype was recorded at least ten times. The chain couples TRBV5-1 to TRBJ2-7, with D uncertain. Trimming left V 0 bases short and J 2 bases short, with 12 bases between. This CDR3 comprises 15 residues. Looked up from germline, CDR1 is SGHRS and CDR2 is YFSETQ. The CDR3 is CASSLASISAYEQYF. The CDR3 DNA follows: TGCGCCAGCAGCTTGGCCTCAATATCCGCCTACGAGCAGTACTTC.

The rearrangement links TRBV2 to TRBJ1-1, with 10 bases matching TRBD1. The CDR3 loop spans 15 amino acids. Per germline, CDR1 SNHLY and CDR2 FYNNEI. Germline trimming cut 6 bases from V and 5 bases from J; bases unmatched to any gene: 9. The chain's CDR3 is CASSLRTGGRTEAFF. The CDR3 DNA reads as TGTGCCAGCAGCTTAAGGACAGGGGGTCGGACTGAAGCTTTCTTT.

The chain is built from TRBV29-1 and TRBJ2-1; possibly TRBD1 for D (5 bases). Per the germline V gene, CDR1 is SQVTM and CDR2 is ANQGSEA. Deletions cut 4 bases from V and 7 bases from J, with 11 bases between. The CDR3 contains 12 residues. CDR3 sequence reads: CSVGRQPNEQFF. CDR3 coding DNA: TGCAGCGTTGGCCGACAGCCGAATGAGCAGTTCTTC.

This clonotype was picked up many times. The CDR3 sequence is CAGGGSNNSPLHF. The DNA for the CDR3 is TGTGCCGGGGGGGGCAGTAATAATTCACCCCTCCACTTT. The V gene is TRBV30, the J gene TRBJ1-6, with D perhaps TRBD1 (6 bases). The CDR3 consists of 13 residues. The V and J ends lost 8 bases and 5 bases respectively, with 13 bases between them. Looked up from germline, CDR1 is GTSNPN and CDR2 is SVGIG (reference sequence).